Below are 12 T cell receptor beta chains sequenced from a single sample in a study of shared clonotypes between healthy human individuals. CD45RO-negative cells were positively selected for CCR7, leaving out terminally differentiated effector memory CD45RA+ cells. The assay was immunoSEQ multiplex PCR, and TCRdb's table has in-frame clones only and misses some. The sample lists millions of clones, about 95% seen once, with 0.85% to 1.3% in the top ten. The sequenced sample consisted of naive CD8+ T cells sorted from blood. The receptors derive from a man aged 18 to 30 in good health.

The rearrangement links TRBV7-9 to TRBJ2-2; 12 positions agree with TRBD1. The CDR3 spans 16 residues. J was trimmed by 7 bases and V by 7 bases; bases with no gene match: 10. Germline loops: CDR1 SEHNR, CDR2 FQNEAQ (reference sequence). CDR3 in amino acids: CASTEPGQGAGGELFF. The CDR3 DNA reads as TGTGCCAGCACCGAACCGGGACAGGGGGCTGGCGGGGAGCTGTTTTTT.

The genes are TRBV4-1 and TRBJ2-7; D unresolved. From germline, CDR1 is MGHRA and CDR2 YSYEKL. The V end lost 3 bases, the J end lost 7 bases, and 16 bases lay between the germline ends. This CDR3 region has 14 residues. CDR3 protein: CASSHRPEEEEQYF. DNA of the CDR3: TGCGCCAGCAGCCATAGACCCGAGGAAGAGGAGCAGTACTTC.

Here the CDR3 reads CASSLGAGAGDTQYF. The CDR3 region has the DNA TGCGCCAGCTCACTTGGGGCGGGAGCGGGGGATACGCAGTATTTT. The chain links TRBV10-2 to TRBJ2-3; 7 nucleotides agree with TRBD2. Germline-derived CDR1 and CDR2 are WSHSY and SAAADI. This CDR3 is built from 15 residues. With 8 bases clipped from V and 6 bases from J, the junction kept 14 bases outside the gene matches.

To note about this clone: A much larger clone differs from this one at a single base, so this may be a read error. Other DNA sequences of this sample code for an identical CDR3. As DNA, the CDR3 is TGTGCCAGCAGCTTTGGCACTGAAGCTTTCTTT. It translates to CASSFGTEAFF. The chain couples TRBV13 to TRBJ1-1; D unresolved. Germline assignment: CDR1 PRHDT and CDR2 FYEKMQ (reference sequence). CDR3 length: 11 residues. Trimming took 3 bases from V and 4 from J, leaving 3 bases between them.

As to this clone: The same CDR3 arises from other DNA sequences in this sample as well. CDR3 residues: CASSSGDYEQYF. For the CDR3, the DNA is TGTGCCAGCAGTTCTGGGGATTACGAGCAGTACTTC. The V and J genes are TRBV6-5 and TRBJ2-7; D is uncertain. Trimming took off 4 bases at V and 4 bases at J, with 8 bases between the two ends. Germline loops: CDR1 MNHEY, CDR2 SVGAGI. This CDR3 spans 12 amino acids.

J is TRBJ2-5 and V is TRBV7-8; 7 bases map to TRBD1. Germline trimming cut 5 bases from V and 2 bases from J; bases unmatched to any gene: 5. The germline gives CDR1 SGHVS, CDR2 FQNEAQ. CDR3 size: 14 residues. CDR3 nucleotide sequence: TGTGCCAGCAGCGTACTACAGGGGCAAGAGACCCAGTACTTC. Its protein is CASSVLQGQETQYF.

V gene TRBV5-6 combines with J gene TRBJ2-7; 11 nucleotides line up with TRBD2. The CDR3 consists of 17 residues. Unmatched junction bases numbered 9, after V lost 4 bases and J lost 0 bases. The germline V gene has CDR1 SGHDT and CDR2 YYEEEE. CDR3 coding DNA: TGTGCCAGCAGCCCCGGGACTAGCGGTGAGCACTCCTACGAGCAGTACTTC. It yields the protein CASSPGTSGEHSYEQYF.

The V gene is TRBV12-5, the J gene TRBJ2-6; D is perhaps TRBD1 (6 bases). Per the germline V gene, CDR1 is LGHNT and CDR2 is FRNRAP. The CDR3 runs 17 residues. V lost 6 bases and J 2 bases, leaving 17 bases between the germline ends. CDR3 in amino acids: CASGPSDSAAGANVLTF. The CDR3 nucleotides read TGTGCTAGTGGCCCTTCGGACAGTGCAGCTGGGGCCAACGTCCTGACTTTC.

V gene TRBV25-1 combines with J gene TRBJ2-5; no clear D gene. Trimming stripped 4 bases from V and 0 bases from J, with 9 bases between. In germline, CDR1 is MGHDK, CDR2 SYGVNS. The CDR3 is 14 residues long. The CDR3 DNA sequence: TGTGCCAGCAGTGTTTTTGGTAACCAAGAGACCCAGTACTTC. This encodes CASSVFGNQETQYF.

The chain is built from TRBV6-5 and TRBJ2-5, with a weak D call TRBD1 (6 bases). Germline V gene data show CDR1 as MNHEY and CDR2 as SVGAGI. Trimming took off 6 bases at V and 1 base at J, with 12 bases between the two ends. This CDR3 has 14 amino acids. CDR3 nucleotide sequence: TGTGCCAGCAGCCGCGGACAGCTCCAAGAGACCCAGTACTTC. It codes for CASSRGQLQETQYF.

CDR3 protein: CASSLTTGGGGYTF. CDR3 nucleotides: TGCGCCAGCAGCCTAACGACAGGGGGTGGTGGCTACACCTTC. The chain carries TRBV4-3 and TRBJ1-2; TRBD1 matches at 9 bases. The CDR3 is 14 amino acids. V shed 4 bases, J shed 7 bases, and the junction held 7 bases outside the gene matches. Germline lookup yields CDR1 LGHNA and CDR2 YSLEER.

This clone was recorded once. The genes are TRBV5-4 and TRBJ1-1; D gene ambiguous. The CDR3 consists of 15 residues. Trimming stripped 0 bases from V and 4 bases from J, with 13 bases between. Germline CDR1 is SGHNT and CDR2 is YYREEE (reference sequence). In DNA, the CDR3 is TGTGCCAGCAGCTTGGCCCGGGAGGGTCTCACTGAAGCTTTCTTT. Translated, it gives CASSLAREGLTEAFF.